These 24 T cell receptor beta chains were all obtained from the same sample, sequenced in a study of beta chain features in type 1 diabetes. The study's findings and limits: Moderate yet significant TCRB CDR3 shortening was seen in Type 1 diabetes patients in all four CD4+ subsets.

What these receptors recognize is not known. Reverse transcribing all isolated RNA meant expressed TCRB transcripts were sequenced. The assay was immunoSEQ multiplex PCR, and TCRdb's table has in-frame clones only and misses some. The table records a few hundred thousand clones, 8.5% to 10% of them present only once. The source material was central memory CD4+ T cells from blood. These receptors were obtained from a man under 40 with type 1 diabetes.

The chain employs TRBV7-3 and TRBJ2-7; TRBD1 matches 9 bases. V lost 2 bases, J lost 2 bases, and 1 base stayed unmatched. Per the germline V gene, CDR1 is SGHTA and CDR2 is FQGTGA. The CDR3 totals 14 residues. CDR3 loop: CASSLDRGAYEQYF. In nucleotides, the CDR3 is TGTGCCAGCAGCTTAGACAGGGGGGCCTACGAGCAGTACTTC.

This clone has more than one count but fewer than ten. The chain links TRBV6-5 to TRBJ2-1; D may be TRBD1 (5 bases). CDR1 is MNHEY and CDR2 is SVGAGI in the germline V gene. V lost 2 bases and J lost 3, with 11 bases in between. This CDR3 comprises 15 residues. CDR3: CASSYLTGNYNEQFF. In DNA, the CDR3 is TGTGCCAGCAGTTACCTAACAGGTAACTACAATGAGCAGTTCTTC.

This clone was seen only a few times. The chain is built from TRBV28 and TRBJ2-1, with 8 bases aligning to TRBD2. Germline CDR1 reads MDHEN; CDR2 reads SYDVKM. V shed 3 bases, J shed 0 bases, and the junction held 7 bases outside the gene matches. The CDR3 is 17 residues long. CDR3 DNA: TGTGCCAGCAGTTTGGCGGGGGCGGGAGGCTCCTACAATGAGCAGTTCTTC. It is translated as CASSLAGAGGSYNEQFF. The whole variable domain, filled in from reference TRBV28 and TRBJ2-1, reads DVKVTQSSRYLVKRTGEKVFLECVQDMDHENMFWYRQDPGLGLRLIYFSYDVKMKEKGDIPEGYSVSREKKERFSLILESASTNQTSMYLCASSLAGAGGSYNEQFFGPGTRLTVL.

J is TRBJ2-1 and V is TRBV9, with D perhaps TRBD2 (5 bases). Germline values: CDR1 SGDLS, CDR2 YYNGEE. V was shortened by 0 bases and J by 5 bases, with 12 bases between the two germline ends. The CDR3 has 15 amino acids. In DNA, the CDR3 is TGTGCCAGCAGCGTAGGGCCTCGGGGTAACAATGAGCAGTTCTTC. Residues: CASSVGPRGNNEQFF.

The CDR3 sequence is CASSERQSNWDTQYF. CDR3 nucleotide sequence: TGTGCCAGCAGTGAAAGACAATCCAATTGGGATACGCAGTATTTT. The chain employs TRBV6-1 and TRBJ2-3; no clear D gene. CDR1 and CDR2 (germline): MNHNS, SASEGT. V was shortened by 2 bases and J by 6 bases, with 15 bases between the two germline ends. There are 15 residues in the CDR3.

The V call is TRBV7-6, the J call TRBJ2-5, with 7 bases fitting TRBD1. The CDR3 sequence is 13 residues long. J was trimmed by 5 bases and V by 5 bases; bases with no gene match: 5. The germline gives CDR1 SGHVS, CDR2 FNYEAQ. CDR3 protein: CASSRDRGETQYF. CDR3 DNA sequence: TGTGCCAGCAGCCGGGACAGAGGGGAGACCCAGTACTTC.

J is TRBJ2-1 and V is TRBV7-2; 8 nucleotides agree with TRBD2. V shed 3 bases and J 6 bases; nucleotides not matched to a gene: 10. This CDR3 spans 16 amino acids. From germline, CDR1 is SGHTA and CDR2 FQGNSA. CDR3 sequence reads: CASSLDGAGGPNEQFF. The DNA for the CDR3 is TGTGCCAGCAGCTTGGATGGGGCGGGGGGCCCCAATGAGCAGTTCTTC.

The chain joins TRBV11-3 to TRBJ2-5, with no clear D. The germline CDR1 and CDR2 sequences are SGHNT and YENEEA. This CDR3 is 11 amino acids long. V dropped 6 bases and J dropped 13 bases, with 15 bases sitting between them. Here the CDR3 reads CASRYPGLPYF. DNA of the CDR3: TGTGCCAGCAGGTACCCGGGCCTCCCGTACTTC.

This clone turned up a few times. The CDR3 loop is CASSSRPDYGYTF. CDR3 coding DNA: TGTGCCAGCAGCTCCCGGCCCGATTATGGCTACACCTTC. The rearrangement links TRBV7-3 to TRBJ1-2, with no clear D. CDR3 length equals 13 residues. Germline values: CDR1 SGHTA, CDR2 FQGTGA. The germline V and J ends were trimmed by 4 bases and 5 bases, with 11 bases remaining between them.

V usage is TRBV5-4 and J usage is TRBJ1-4; TRBD1 matches at 9 bases. The trim removed 0 bases at V and 5 bases at J, leaving 2 bases unmatched. There are 15 residues in the CDR3. Germline-derived CDR1 and CDR2 are SGHNT and YYREEE (reference sequence). The CDR3 bases are TGTGCCAGCAGCTTGGGTGGGACAGGGAATGAAAAACTGTTTTTT. This sequence encodes CASSLGGTGNEKLFF. Drawing the rest from reference TRBV5-4 and TRBJ1-4, the complete variable domain is ETGVTQSPTHLIKTRGQQVTLRCSSQSGHNTVSWYQQALGQGPQFIFQYYREEENGRGNFPPRFSGLQFPNYSSELNVNALELDDSALYLCASSLGGTGNEKLFFGSGTQLSVL.

In this sample, this clone turned up a few times. This chain links TRBV2 with TRBJ2-3, with D hard to call. The CDR3 runs to 11 residues. With 2 bases removed from V and 5 bases from J, the gap between germline ends came to 2 bases. Looked up from germline, CDR1 is SNHLY and CDR2 is FYNNEI. In nucleotides, the CDR3 is TGTGCCAGCAGTGAATTAGATACGCAGTATTTT. Its protein is CASSELDTQYF. Full variable domain (remainder filled in from reference TRBV2 and TRBJ2-3): EPEVTQTPSHQVTQMGQEVILRCVPISNHLYFYWYRQILGQKVEFLVSFYNNEISEKSEIFDDQFSVERPDGSNFTLKIRSTKLEDSAMYFCASSELDTQYFGPGTRLTVL.

This clone was seen a handful of times. The rearrangement uses TRBV2 and TRBJ2-1; 9 positions agree with TRBD2. The CDR3 consists of 14 residues. Germline trimming cut 4 bases from V and 7 bases from J; bases unmatched to any gene: 5. Germline assignment: CDR1 SNHLY and CDR2 FYNNEI. The CDR3 DNA reads TGTGCCAGCAGTGGGTATGGACTAGCGAATGAGCAGTTCTTC. Amino acid sequence: CASSGYGLANEQFF.

J is TRBJ2-1 and V is TRBV15, with 10 bases matching TRBD2. CDR1 is LNHNV and CDR2 is YYDKDF in the germline V gene (reference sequence). The CDR3 has 14 residues. The V and J ends lost 5 bases and 9 bases, in that order; junction bases with no gene match: 7. The CDR3 spells CATSLELAGVEQFF. CDR3 coding DNA: TGTGCCACCAGCCTGGAGCTAGCGGGAGTTGAGCAGTTCTTC.

The chain employs TRBV6-5 and TRBJ1-3, with 7 bases that match TRBD1. The CDR3 length is 15 residues. V shed 4 bases and J 4 bases; nucleotides not matched to a gene: 7. The V gene's germline CDR1 is MNHEY and CDR2 SVGAGI. Written as DNA, the CDR3 is TGTGCCAGCAGTTCTACGGGGACAGACGGAAACACCATATATTTT. Its protein product is CASSSTGTDGNTIYF.

The gene calls are TRBV5-4 and TRBJ1-4; 10 nucleotides match TRBD1. The CDR3 extends over 15 amino acids. Germline loops: CDR1 SGHNT, CDR2 YYREEE (reference sequence). V gave up 9 bases and J gave up 0 bases; unmatched junction bases: 5. CDR3 residues: CATRTGGATNEKLFF. The CDR3 nucleotides are TGTGCCACACGGACAGGGGGAGCAACTAATGAAAAACTGTTTTTT.

The chain combines TRBV7-8 with TRBJ2-7; perhaps TRBD1 as D (6 bases). The V gene's germline CDR1 is SGHVS and CDR2 FQNEAQ. The CDR3 runs to 14 residues. The V and J ends lost 1 base and 2 bases respectively, with 9 bases between them. CDR3 sequence: CASSLESGAYEQYF. The CDR3 DNA reads TGTGCCAGCAGCTTAGAGTCAGGGGCCTACGAGCAGTACTTC.

In this sample, this clone turned up many times. This chain connects TRBV7-9 to TRBJ1-1; D call uncertain. CDR1 and CDR2 from the germline V gene are SEHNR and FQNEAQ (reference sequence). Trimming took 1 base from V and 4 from J, leaving 13 bases between them. The CDR3 covers 15 residues. The CDR3 coding sequence is TGTGCCAGCAGCTTAGGTAAGCGGAGAGCCACTGAAGCTTTCTTT. Protein: CASSLGKRRATEAFF.

In the case of this clone: One end of the junction does not line up with germline, which may come from a read error. CDR3 protein: CASSPQAAGNTIYF. In nucleotides, the CDR3 is TGCGCCAGCAGCCCGCAGGCGGCTGGAAACACCATATATTTT. The chain uses TRBV5-4 and TRBJ1-3; D call uncertain. The CDR3 contains 14 residues. The germline V gene has CDR1 SGHNT and CDR2 YYREEE (reference sequence).

This chain links TRBV11-2 with TRBJ2-1; 7 bases are a match to TRBD2. V shed 5 bases and J 6 bases; nucleotides not matched to a gene: 4. The CDR3 covers 13 residues. Looked up from germline, CDR1 is SGHAT and CDR2 is FQNNGV. The CDR3 reads CASSPGGSNEQFF. In DNA, the CDR3 is TGTGCCAGCAGCCCCGGGGGGTCCAATGAGCAGTTCTTC.

This clone appeared a few times. The chain combines TRBV18 with TRBJ2-3, with TRBD2 matching 8 bases. Germline CDR1 and CDR2: KGHSH and LQKENI. The J segment lost 4 bases and the V segment lost 6 bases, leaving 9 bases of the junction unmatched. There are 15 residues in the CDR3. The DNA for the CDR3 is TGTGCCAGCTCCCTTCGCACTAGCGGCGCAGATACGCAGTATTTT. This codes for CASSLRTSGADTQYF.

This clone was detected only a few times. V is TRBV5-1 and J is TRBJ2-7, with TRBD2 matching 7 bases. The germline CDR1 and CDR2 sequences are SGHRS and YFSETQ. The CDR3 loop spans 15 amino acids. J lost 6 bases, V lost 0 bases, and 9 bases had no gene match. CDR3 coding DNA: TGCGCCAGCAGCTTGGTGGAAGGACTAGTCGTCGAGCAGTACTTC. It specifies CASSLVEGLVVEQYF. Together with reference TRBV5-1 and TRBJ2-7, the CDR3 gives the full variable domain: KAGVTQTPRYLIKTRGQQVTLSCSPISGHRSVSWYQQTPGQGLQFLFEYFSETQRNKGNFPGRFSGRQFSNSRSEMNVSTLELGDSALYLCASSLVEGLVVEQYFGPGTRLTVT.

This clone was picked up a small number of times. At the DNA level, this CDR3 is encoded by other sequences in the same sample as well. The rearrangement uses TRBV28 and TRBJ2-7, with D perhaps matching TRBD1 (6 bases). V lost 6 bases to trimming and J lost 0 bases, with 12 bases between them. The CDR3 loop spans 14 amino acids. The germline CDR1 and CDR2 sequences are MDHEN and SYDVKM. The CDR3 protein is CASRRQATSYEQYF. In DNA form, the CDR3 reads TGTGCCAGCAGACGACAGGCAACCTCCTACGAGCAGTACTTC.

J is TRBJ2-5 and V is TRBV7-3, with D uncertain. V was clipped by 1 base and J by 0 bases, with 3 bases between them. CDR3 length: 13 residues. CDR1 is SGHTA and CDR2 is FQGTGA in the germline V gene. CDR3 protein: CASSLINQETQYF. The DNA of the CDR3 is TGTGCCAGCAGCTTAATAAACCAAGAGACCCAGTACTTC.

The chain couples TRBV30 to TRBJ2-5, with 11 bases identical to TRBD2. The end of the DNA aligns better with TRBJ2-7, so the J call may be wrong. This CDR3 comprises 15 residues. Germline V gene lookup returns CDR1 GTSNPN and CDR2 SVGIG (reference sequence). The CDR3 coding sequence is TGTGCCTGGAGTCGGGGACTAGCGGATCTCTACGAGCAGTACTTC. Translation gives CAWSRGLADLYEQYF.